This TCR beta chain was captured by sequencing in a study of CXCR3-negative and CXCR3-positive naive CD8 T cells. General study results and limits: Hydrophobicity was higher for TRB CDR3s found in CXCR3-positive naive cells than in CXCR3-negative naive cells. TRB CDR3 properties indicated TCR strength, while surface CD5 was similar across naive subsets. Similar TRBV-TRBJ usage was seen in naive cells (both CXCR3-negative and CXCR3-positive), but memory cells differed. Much lower diversity was found in memory CD8+ cells, while both naive subsets had comparably high diversity.

Through 5' RACE with UMI labels, the TRB cDNA libraries were prepared. TCRdb re-called the 5' RACE reads; every CDR3 protein appears as one record, without DNA. The sample has around 88,000 distinct CDR3 sequences. Comments on this clonotype: The target antigen is unknown.

Definition of naive CD8+ T cells rested on a CD45RO-CCR7+CD27+CD95- profile. This TCR derives from a human donor in good health. Some clones in this sample may be carry-over from other donors' samples. Sequencing was carried out using naive CXCR3+ CD8+ T cells from blood. The subset is: CD45RO-CCR7+CD27+CD95- naive CD8+ T cells expressing CXCR3 (TNR3+).

The CDR3 sequence: CASSLEGGNNNQPQHF. The rearrangement joins TRBV7-2 to TRBJ1-5. Per the germline V gene, CDR1 is SGHTA and CDR2 is FQGNSA. The CDR3 sequence is 16 residues long.